The source of this T cell receptor (beta chain) is a study of T cells in Graves' hyperthyroidism and ophthalmopathy (dated by TCRdb to between 2018 and 2021). Looking at the study overall: Peripheral blood samples were taken at the time of initial diagnosis, prior to any treatment. The paper describes TCR Vbeta CDR3 sequencing of fewer than 150 peripheral blood samples, made up of roughly 45 ophthalmopathy patients, 70 to 75 hyperthyroidism patients and some 17 progressor patients. In roughly six Graves' hyperthyroidism patients, the study also compared T-cell repertoires from thyroid tissue with T-cell repertoires from blood. The 75 to 100 discovery patients were divided at random into training and test sets in a 7:3 ratio. To identify distinguishing TCR V-J signatures, a discovery cohort of 95 to 100 patients was used, comprising 43 with Graves' ophthalmopathy and approximately 58 with stable Graves' hyperthyroidism. Prospective prediction of ophthalmopathy was tested in an independent validation cohort consisting of some 18 hyperthyroidism patients and approximately 16 patients who later progressed to ophthalmopathy. Following sampling, methimazole starting at 30 mg daily was given to hyperthyroidism patients, and high-dose intravenous methylprednisolone was given to ophthalmopathy patients. Broader findings and caveats from the paper: Most expanded thyroid clonotypes (frequency above 0.001) were also detected in blood, a finding suggesting that blood repertoires may reflect thyroid immune responses. Ophthalmopathy was separated from stable hyperthyroidism by a 13 V-J signature model, with around 90% sensitivity and roughly 84% specificity obtained in cross-validation and 80%/75% obtained in testing. No statistical method was used to set the sample size in advance, and investigators knew the group allocation. In validation, progression to ophthalmopathy was predicted by the model with around 70% sensitivity and roughly 72% specificity, a median of 6.5 months before onset.

This clonotype was counted between two and nine times. Its specific antigen is unknown. There are no base qualities to consult, and no much larger clone falls within one base. Moderately to severely active disease, a Clinical Activity Score of at least 3, a NOSPECS grade of at least 4, and a duration under 3 months were present in ophthalmopathy patients. Exclusion was applied to patients with uncontrolled infections, other autoimmune diseases, pregnancy or lactation. Diagnoses were established on the basis of clinical symptoms, serum thyroxine and TRAb, thyroid ultrasound, and orbital computed tomography. PBMCs were separated from approximately 9.9 ml of fresh peripheral blood using Ficoll-Paque density gradient centrifugation. Total RNA was extracted with Trizol reagent, and quality was checked on an Agilent 2100 Bioanalyzer. The TCR beta CDR3 regions were amplified from the RNA transcripts. The first round of RT-PCR for the TCR CDR3 was performed with the HTBI primer set and the Qiagen OneStep RT-PCR kit. Libraries were constructed in a second round of multiplex PCR, after which size selection and purification were carried out. Libraries were sequenced paired-end with 100 bp reads on an Illumina HiSeq2000. The study's processing was this. SOAPnuke was used to process the raw data, with reads discarded if the reads contained adapters or uncalled bases, had a mean Phred below 15, or lacked an exact constant-primer or identifier match. High-quality paired reads were merged with COPE v1.2.5, and unique nucleotide sequences were defined as clonotypes. Clonotypes were aligned to IMGT TRBV, TRBD and TRBJ reference segments using MiTCR v1.1. Analysis was restricted to V-J combinations with a frequency above 0.0001, which covered roughly 99% of repertoires. The TCS score was defined as F50 (clonal expansion) divided by E x V (chaos), with BLOSUM62-based TCRdist calculated between CDR3 peptides within each V-J. Welch's t-statistics and random forest reduced 514 V-J features to roughly 13, which were used in a naive Bayes classifier (R e1071). TCRdb reanalyzed the raw reads on its own, using fastp at Q25 for trimming and MiXCR for clone calling, and kept in-frame beta chains. Each CDR3 protein appears once, grouped with its most common genes and DNA. The V and J calls come from TCRdb's annotation, not from the publication. This sample has 490,000 or so distinct CDR3 sequences in its table, and 20% of those were observed once. Less than 55% of the sample belongs to the ten largest clones.

The sequence was obtained from a man between 35 and 55 years old with Graves' ophthalmopathy. The sequencing input was blood.

The nucleotide sequence is given as TGCAGTGCTAGAGATGGTCAGGGAATGGATGGCTACACCTTC. It translates to CSARDGQGMDGYTF. The chain links TRBV20-1 with TRBJ1-2; TRBD1 is perhaps the D gene, given 5 matching bases. Per the germline V gene (reference sequence), DFQATT is the CDR1 and SNEGSKA is the CDR2. From its cysteine to its phenylalanine, the CDR3 spans 14 amino acids. The only DNA kept is the CDR3, 42 bases in frame from the first base. V and J lose 0 bases and 6 bases, and a span of 14 bases separates them.